This record looks at one TCR beta chain sequence and its context. This sample is drawn from a study of technical replicates of blood from a few donors. Germline V lookup: CDR1 SQVTM, CDR2 ANQGSEA. The CDR3 spans 13 residues. V gave up 8 bases and J gave up 4 bases, with 17 bases separating them. TCRdb's table, derived via immunoSEQ multiplex PCR, lists solely in-frame clones and lacks some. The sample gives 55,000 to 75,000 clones, around 87% of which show up once; roughly 4.8% is in the top ten. The receptor's source is a human donor in good health. Some clones in this sample may be carry-over from other donors' samples. The chain has TRBV29-1 and TRBJ1-2; TRBD1 is a possible D gene (6 bases). The specimen sequenced was PBMCs. DNA of the CDR3: TGCAGCACCGTCGGGGGGCTCGGCTATGGCTACACCTTC. Translation gives CSTVGGLGYGYTF.